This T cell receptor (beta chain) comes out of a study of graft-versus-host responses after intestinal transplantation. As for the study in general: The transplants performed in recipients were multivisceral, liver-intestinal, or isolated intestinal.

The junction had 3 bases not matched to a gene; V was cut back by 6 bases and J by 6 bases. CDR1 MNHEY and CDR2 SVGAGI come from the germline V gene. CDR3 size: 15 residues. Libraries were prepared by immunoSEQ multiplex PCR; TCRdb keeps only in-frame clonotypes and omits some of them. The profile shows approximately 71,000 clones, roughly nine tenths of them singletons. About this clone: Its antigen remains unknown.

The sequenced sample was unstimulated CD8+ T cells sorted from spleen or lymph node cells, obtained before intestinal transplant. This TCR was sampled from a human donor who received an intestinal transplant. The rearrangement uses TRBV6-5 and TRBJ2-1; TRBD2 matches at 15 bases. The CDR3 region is CASRWTSGRGNEQFF. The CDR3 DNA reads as TGTGCCAGCAGGTGGACTAGCGGGAGGGGCAATGAGCAGTTCTTC.